This TCR beta chain was identified in a study of cytomegalovirus exposure and HLA in healthy donors. The ends were cut back, 7 bases at V and 7 bases at J, with 29 bases in the middle. The CDR3 extends over 17 amino acids. Germline CDR1 reads SGHTA; CDR2 reads FQGTGA. Findings and caveats of the study: It has been reported that TCR beta sequences accurately predicted the HLA-A and HLA-B alleles of most subjects. Earlier analysis looked at TCR beta V segments, and most were productive about 87% or about 30% of the time.

Remarks on this clone: Its antigen is not identified.

PCR involved 60 Vbeta and 13 Jbeta primers. Method: immunoSEQ multiplex PCR; TCRdb's copy keeps in-frame clones and lacks some. The data contain approximately 190,000 clones, approximately 84% of them singletons. The V call is TRBV7-3, the J call TRBJ2-7, with a possible D match to TRBD2 (6 bases). This clonotype was obtained from a boy aged 10-17 years in good health and CMV-seronegative. The sequencing sample was made of PBMCs. CDR3 residues: CASTRRGLAGYHWEQYF. DNA of the CDR3: TGTGCCAGCACCCGAAGGGGCCTGGCGGGGTACCACTGGGAGCAGTACTTC.